This entry concerns a single T cell receptor (beta chain). This record belongs to a study of T cell changes during pregnancy in multiple sclerosis. V dropped 0 bases and J dropped 1 base, with 9 bases sitting between them. The CDR3 is 15 amino acids. Germline CDR1 and CDR2: LGHNA and YNFKEQ. Only in-frame clones appear in the TCRdb table, and some are missing; sequencing was by immunoSEQ multiplex PCR. The sample records tens of thousands of clones, about 91% being singletons. The sequences come from CD4+ T cells from peripheral blood mononuclear cells, collected in the third trimester of pregnancy. This sequence originates from a female donor in good health, enrolled as a control in a pregnancy study. This chain uses TRBV4-2 with TRBJ1-1; D remains ambiguous. CDR3 region: CASSQDLRENTEAFF. DNA for the CDR3: TGTGCCAGCAGCCAAGATCTCCGGGAGAACACTGAAGCTTTCTTT.